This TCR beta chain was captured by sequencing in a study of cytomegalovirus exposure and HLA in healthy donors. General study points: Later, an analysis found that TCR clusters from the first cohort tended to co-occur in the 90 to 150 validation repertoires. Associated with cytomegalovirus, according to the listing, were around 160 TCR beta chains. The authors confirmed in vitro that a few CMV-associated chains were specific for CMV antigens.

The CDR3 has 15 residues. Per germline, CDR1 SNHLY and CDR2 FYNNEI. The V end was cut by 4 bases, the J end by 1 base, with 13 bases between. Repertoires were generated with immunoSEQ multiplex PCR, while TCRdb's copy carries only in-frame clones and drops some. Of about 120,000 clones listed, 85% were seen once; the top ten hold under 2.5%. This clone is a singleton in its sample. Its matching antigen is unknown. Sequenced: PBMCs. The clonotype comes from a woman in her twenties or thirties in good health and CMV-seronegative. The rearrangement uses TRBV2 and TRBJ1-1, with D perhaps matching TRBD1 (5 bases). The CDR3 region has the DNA TGTGCCAGCAGTGGCGGGGCAACCCCGAACACTGAAGCTTTCTTT. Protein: CASSGGATPNTEAFF.